This entry is about one TCR beta chain. The target antigen is unknown. The CDR3 spans 16 residues. Germline V gene sequence: CDR1 MDHEN, CDR2 SYDVKM. V was trimmed by 6 bases and J by 7 bases, leaving 22 bases between them. The sample originates from a study of blood T cells in healthy people across ages. Study-wide points: Naive CD4+ cells and diversity were both higher in long-lived donors than in aged donors.

PCR was performed a second time for about 7 to 12 cycles using a sample-barcoded 5' primer and a J-beta primer mix. TCRdb passed the 5' RACE reads through MiXCR, listing each CDR3 protein once. The sample contains 1.5 million to 2 million distinct CDR3 sequences, approximately 50% of which appear only once. The TCR comes from a woman aged 40 to 49 in good health. The V call is TRBV28, the J call TRBJ1-5; weak D call: TRBD1 (5 bases). The sequenced sample consisted of blood. The CDR3 here is CASSAKRQKAGQPQHF. The DNA for the CDR3 is TGTGCCAGCAGCGCCAAGAGACAGAAGGCGGGACAGCCCCAGCATTTT. The complete variable domain, with remaining parts taken from reference TRBV28 and TRBJ1-5, reads DVKVTQSSRYLVKRTGEKVFLECVQDMDHENMFWYRQDPGLGLRLIYFSYDVKMKEKGDIPEGYSVSREKKERFSLILESASTNQTSMYLCASSAKRQKAGQPQHFGDGTRLSIL.